This T cell receptor beta chain is from a study of PD-1 blockade in classical Hodgkin lymphoma. Germline CDR1 is LNHNV and CDR2 is YYDKDF (reference sequence). The V end lost 3 bases, the J end lost 1 base, and 16 bases lay between the germline ends. The CDR3 spans 16 residues. Time point in this sample: cycle 4 day 1 (C4D1), after six to seven weeks of nivolumab. The patients all showed relapse after autologous stem cell transplantation, while their brentuximab vedotin exposure varied. The assay was immunoSEQ multiplex PCR, and TCRdb's table has in-frame clones only and misses some. This repertoire shows almost 95,000 clones, approximately 86% found once; its top ten account for approximately 15%.

V gene TRBV15 combines with J gene TRBJ2-7; D gene ambiguous. The TCR comes from a human donor with classical Hodgkin lymphoma. Specimen: peripheral blood mononuclear cells (PBMCs), collected before the fourth cycle of nivolumab. The CDR3 coding sequence is TGTGCCACCAGCAGCTCGGGTCTATACGGGTCCTACGAGCAGTACTTC. Translation gives CATSSSGLYGSYEQYF.